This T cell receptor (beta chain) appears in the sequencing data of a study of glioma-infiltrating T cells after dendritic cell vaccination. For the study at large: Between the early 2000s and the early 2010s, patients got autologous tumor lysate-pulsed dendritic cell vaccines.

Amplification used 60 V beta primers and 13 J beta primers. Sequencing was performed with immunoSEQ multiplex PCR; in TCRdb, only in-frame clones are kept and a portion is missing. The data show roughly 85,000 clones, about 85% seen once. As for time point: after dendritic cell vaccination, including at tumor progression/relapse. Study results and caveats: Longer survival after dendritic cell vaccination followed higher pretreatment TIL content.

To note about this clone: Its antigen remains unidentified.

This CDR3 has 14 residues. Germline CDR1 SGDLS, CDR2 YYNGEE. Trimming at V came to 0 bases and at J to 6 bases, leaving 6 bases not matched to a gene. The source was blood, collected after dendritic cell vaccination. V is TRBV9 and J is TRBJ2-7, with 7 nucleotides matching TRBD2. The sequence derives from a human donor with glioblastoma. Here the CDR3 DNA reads TGTGCCAGCAGCGTAGGTGGGAGGGGATCCGAGCAGTACTTC. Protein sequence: CASSVGGRGSEQYF.